Sequencing of this T cell receptor beta chain was carried out in a study of T cells in localized non-small cell lung cancer (dated by TCRdb to the early 2020s). Turning to the overall study: Comparing tumors with uninvolved tumor-adjacent lungs, the study looked at the T cell repertoires of 236 patients with early-stage NSCLC. The cohort consisted of roughly 240 treatment-naive NSCLC patients whose localized lung tumors had been resected. NSCLC patients had a mean age of roughly 69 years, and around 140 were male and 85 to 110 female.

Here is what the overall study found, with its caveats: The highest T cell clonality was observed in uninvolved tumor-adjacent lung, where clonality exceeded that of tumor, suggesting that antigenic responses were more focused in uninvolved tumor-adjacent lung. Because of the exploratory design, TCR variables were selected using unadjusted p-values without false-discovery rate correction. Because multi-region tumor sequencing was not done, intratumor heterogeneity could not be ruled out. Higher T cell density in blood was associated with longer overall survival, whereas higher clonality in adjacent lung was associated with shorter survival. Of the top 100 tumor clones, a median of about 53 were detected in paired uninvolved adjacent lung; roughly 26 were also among that lung's top 100.

At diagnosis, tumor, uninvolved tumor-adjacent lung and peripheral blood were collected and then preserved as a mix of FFPE and fresh-frozen material. For TCR repertoire profiling, blood samples were analyzed as peripheral blood mononuclear cells. CDR1 is given as SGHDT and CDR2 as YYEEEE, both from the germline V gene. Trimming removed 4 bases from V and 7 bases from J; the gene matches leave 5 bases unexplained. The CDR3 holds 16 amino acids from the cysteine to the phenylalanine. Only the CDR3 DNA is retained, 48 bases long and in frame from the first base. The immunoSEQ Assay was used to sequence TCR beta CDR3 regions from DNA. Under the source paper's analysis protocol: T cell density was computed as TCR beta template counts normalized to usable DNA estimated by amplifying housekeeping genes. Richness was estimated using the preseqR package, with extrapolation to 400,000 templates for PBMC samples and to 120,000 templates for tissue samples. Clonality was taken to be one minus Pielou's evenness. To identify tissue-enriched TCRs, differential abundance testing was run on productive amino-acid clonotypes with a minimum total count of 5 and an alpha of 0.1. Repertoire overlap between compartments was quantified with the Jaccard Index and Morisita Overlap Index. GLIPH clustered TCR beta CDR3s with public tetramer-defined viral CDR3s; viral motifs required at least three viral sequences plus V-gene enrichment. The table comes from immuneACCESS by way of TCRdb, which keeps in-frame sequences with V and J called. Part of the clones is missing from these tables; in studies checked, under half for an unresolved V gene and the rest for unknown reasons. V and J calls and clone size are given by that table; D and trimming were obtained from the DNA. The sample contains under 20,000 clones, about 88% of them found a single time. Of the sample, 23% falls within the top ten clones.

Points on this clone: Which antigen it targets is not known. Base qualities are missing; no much larger clone stands one base away.

The specimen comprised peripheral blood, sampled before any cancer treatment. The source is a male donor at least 60 years old with stage I lung adenocarcinoma. The V and J genes are TRBV5-6 and TRBJ2-1; TRBD2 agrees with 16 junctional bases. The CDR3 is CASSRLGLAGGNEQFF. At the DNA level, the sequence is TGTGCCAGCAGCCGGCTGGGACTAGCGGGGGGGAATGAGCAGTTCTTC.